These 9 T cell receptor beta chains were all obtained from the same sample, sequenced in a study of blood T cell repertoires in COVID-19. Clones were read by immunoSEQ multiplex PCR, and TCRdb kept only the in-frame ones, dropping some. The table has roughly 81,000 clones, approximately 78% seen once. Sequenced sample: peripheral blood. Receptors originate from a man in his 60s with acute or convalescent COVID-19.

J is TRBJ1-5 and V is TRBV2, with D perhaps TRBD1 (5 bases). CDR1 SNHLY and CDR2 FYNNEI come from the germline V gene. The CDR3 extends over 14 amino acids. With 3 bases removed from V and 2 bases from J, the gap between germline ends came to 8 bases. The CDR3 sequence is CASSDQGGNQPQHF. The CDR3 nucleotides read TGTGCCAGCAGTGACCAGGGCGGCAATCAGCCCCAGCATTTT. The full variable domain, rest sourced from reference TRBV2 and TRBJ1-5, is EPEVTQTPSHQVTQMGQEVILRCVPISNHLYFYWYRQILGQKVEFLVSFYNNEISEKSEIFDDQFSVERPDGSNFTLKIRSTKLEDSAMYFCASSDQGGNQPQHFGDGTRLSIL.

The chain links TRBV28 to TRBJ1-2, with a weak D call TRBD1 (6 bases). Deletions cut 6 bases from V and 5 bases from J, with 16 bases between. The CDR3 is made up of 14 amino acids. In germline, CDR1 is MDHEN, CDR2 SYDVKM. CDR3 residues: CASSPHRAGYGYTF. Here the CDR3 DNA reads TGTGCCAGCAGCCCCCACAGGGCTGGGTATGGCTACACCTTC.

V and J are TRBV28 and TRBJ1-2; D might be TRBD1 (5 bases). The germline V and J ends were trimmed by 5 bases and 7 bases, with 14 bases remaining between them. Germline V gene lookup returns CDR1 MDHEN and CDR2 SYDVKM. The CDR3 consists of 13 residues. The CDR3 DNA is TGTGCCAGCAGTACCCGACAGAGTGGTGGCTACACCTTC. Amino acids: CASSTRQSGGYTF.

In nucleotides, the CDR3 is TGTGCCATCAGTGGGCCGACTAGCGGGAACCCCGAGCAGTACTTC. Protein: CAISGPTSGNPEQYF. This chain connects TRBV10-3 to TRBJ2-7; 11 bases agree with TRBD2. The V and J ends lost 4 bases and 6 bases, in that order; junction bases with no gene match: 8. There are 15 residues in the CDR3. Germline V lookup: CDR1 ENHRY, CDR2 SYGVKD.

As DNA, the CDR3 is TGTGCCAGCAGCGCCCTTATGAACACTGAAGCTTTCTTT. Translation gives CASSALMNTEAFF. V and J are TRBV9 and TRBJ1-1; D is ambiguous. This CDR3 is built from 13 residues. V dropped 3 bases and J dropped 0 bases, with 6 bases sitting between them. Germline assignment: CDR1 SGDLS and CDR2 YYNGEE.

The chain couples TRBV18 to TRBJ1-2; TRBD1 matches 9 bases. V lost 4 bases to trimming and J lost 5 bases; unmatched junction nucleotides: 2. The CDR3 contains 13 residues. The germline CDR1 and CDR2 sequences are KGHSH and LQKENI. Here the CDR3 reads CASSQTGGYGYTF. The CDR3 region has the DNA TGTGCCAGCTCACAGACAGGGGGATATGGCTACACCTTC.

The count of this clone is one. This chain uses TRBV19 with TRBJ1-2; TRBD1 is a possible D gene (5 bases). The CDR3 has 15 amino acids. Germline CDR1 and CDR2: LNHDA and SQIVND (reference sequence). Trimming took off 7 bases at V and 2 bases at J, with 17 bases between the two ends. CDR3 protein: CASTQQGVGNYGYTF. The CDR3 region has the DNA TGTGCCAGTACCCAGCAGGGCGTGGGGAACTATGGCTACACCTTC.

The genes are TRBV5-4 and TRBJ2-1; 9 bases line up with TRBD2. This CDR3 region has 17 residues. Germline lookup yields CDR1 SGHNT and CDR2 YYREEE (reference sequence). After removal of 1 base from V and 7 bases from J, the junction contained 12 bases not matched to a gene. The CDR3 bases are TGTGCCAGCAGCTTGCCCGCCGGCGGGGGGGGCCCAAATGAGCAGTTCTTC. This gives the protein CASSLPAGGGGPNEQFF.

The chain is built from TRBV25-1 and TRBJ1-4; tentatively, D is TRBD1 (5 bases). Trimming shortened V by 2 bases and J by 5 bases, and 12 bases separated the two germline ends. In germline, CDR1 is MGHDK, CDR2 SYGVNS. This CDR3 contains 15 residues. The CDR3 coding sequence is TGTGCCAGCAGTGAAATTAGGGGCGCAAATGAAAAACTGTTTTTT. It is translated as CASSEIRGANEKLFF.